Presented here are 23 T cell receptor beta chains from one specimen sequenced in a study of blood T cell repertoires in COVID-19. Clones were sequenced by immunoSEQ multiplex PCR, and TCRdb holds only the in-frame ones, with some missing. This sample has approximately 54,000 clones, with roughly 81% found just once. The sample comprised peripheral blood. These receptors all stem from a woman aged 55-75 years with acute or convalescent COVID-19.

V gene TRBV9 combines with J gene TRBJ1-1; D possibly corresponds to TRBD1 (5 bases). Deletions cut 1 base from V and 2 bases from J, with 15 bases between. Germline CDR1 is SGDLS and CDR2 is YYNGEE. The CDR3 extends over 16 amino acids. The CDR3, as DNA: TGTGCCAGCAGCGTATGGACGGGGGGAATTAACACTGAAGCTTTCTTT. Translating gives CASSVWTGGINTEAFF.

The chain couples TRBV6-1 to TRBJ2-1; 9 nucleotides match TRBD1. CDR1 is MNHNS, CDR2 SASEGT, per germline. The CDR3 has 15 amino acids. The J segment lost 8 bases and the V segment lost 2 bases, leaving 7 bases of the junction unmatched. CDR3 sequence: CASSEPGTGTDEQFF. CDR3 sequence (DNA): TGTGCCAGCAGTGAACCTGGGACAGGGACGGATGAGCAGTTCTTC.

This rearrangement joins TRBV7-2 to TRBJ1-1; 8 nucleotides line up with TRBD1. The trim removed 1 base at V and 1 base at J, leaving 2 bases unmatched. There are 15 residues in the CDR3. Germline V gives CDR1 SGHTA, CDR2 FQGNSA. The CDR3 reads CASSLVGTGNTEAFF. CDR3 nucleotides: TGTGCCAGCAGCTTAGTGGGGACAGGGAACACTGAAGCTTTCTTT.

The table lists this clone with a count of one. The V gene is TRBV28, the J gene TRBJ1-5, with D uncertain. Trimming shortened V by 3 bases and J by 0 bases, and 18 bases separated the two germline ends. CDR1 MDHEN and CDR2 SYDVKM come from the germline V gene. CDR3 length: 18 residues. This CDR3 is CASSFRGRVLDSNQPQHF. CDR3 DNA sequence: TGTGCCAGCAGTTTCCGGGGTAGGGTATTGGATAGCAATCAGCCCCAGCATTTT.

The chain is built from TRBV19 and TRBJ2-7, with no clear D. V gave up 5 bases and J gave up 5 bases, with 13 bases separating them. From germline, CDR1 is LNHDA and CDR2 SQIVND (reference sequence). The CDR3 is 13 amino acids. CDR3 residues: CASSGVPPDEQYF. In DNA form, the CDR3 reads TGTGCCAGTAGTGGAGTCCCCCCGGACGAGCAGTACTTC.

V and J are TRBV27 and TRBJ1-6; the D gene is possibly TRBD1 (6 bases). Looked up from germline, CDR1 is MNHEY and CDR2 is SMNVEV (reference sequence). CDR3 length equals 15 residues. Trimming cost V 6 bases and J 8 bases, with 17 bases left between them. The CDR3 coding sequence is TGTGCCAGCAGCCAACAGGGTCCGTCTCATTCACCCCTCCACTTT. Translation: CASSQQGPSHSPLHF.

The chain links TRBV7-2 to TRBJ2-5; the match to TRBD2 covers 9 bases. This CDR3 has 15 amino acids. Germline-derived CDR1 and CDR2 are SGHTA and FQGNSA. Trimming removed 5 bases from V and 7 bases from J; junction bases left unmatched: 11. The CDR3 sequence is CASSPLRGGAGTQYF. The CDR3 DNA follows: TGTGCCAGCAGCCCCCTCCGCGGGGGGGCCGGGACCCAGTACTTC.

The chain links TRBV24-1 to TRBJ2-7; D unclear. CDR3 length: 13 amino acids. The germline CDR1 and CDR2 sequences are KGHDR and SFDVKD. V was pared by 6 bases and J by 2 bases, with 10 bases between. CDR3 in amino acids: CATSSGVTYEQYF. The CDR3 DNA reads TGTGCCACCAGTTCCGGTGTGACCTACGAGCAGTACTTC.

V usage is TRBV5-4 and J usage is TRBJ2-7, with D possibly TRBD2 on 6 matching bases. Trimming left V 3 bases short and J 1 base short, with 23 bases between. Germline V gene lookup returns CDR1 SGHNT and CDR2 YYREEE (reference sequence). The CDR3 is 18 amino acids. The DNA for the CDR3 is TGTGCCAGCAGCTCTGCCGGGACTGCTGGTGTGGAATCCTACGAGCAGTACTTC. Amino acid sequence: CASSSAGTAGVESYEQYF.

J is TRBJ2-7 and V is TRBV5-1; D is perhaps TRBD2 (5 bases). This CDR3 has 14 amino acids. CDR1 is SGHRS and CDR2 is YFSETQ in the germline V gene. CDR3 DNA sequence: TGCCCTCAGCTGAGCGTGGGAGAAGAGTACGAGCAGTACTTC. As protein: CPQLSVGEEYEQYF.

The rearrangement joins TRBV24-1 to TRBJ2-1; TRBD2 agrees at 11 bases. CDR3 size: 15 residues. Looked up from germline, CDR1 is KGHDR and CDR2 is SFDVKD. V lost 7 bases to trimming and J lost 6 bases; unmatched junction nucleotides: 7. This chain's CDR3 is CATSWGSGRANEQFF. The CDR3 coding sequence is TGTGCCACCAGCTGGGGTAGCGGGAGGGCCAATGAGCAGTTCTTC.

This chain uses TRBV7-8 with TRBJ1-1; 7 bases agree with TRBD1. J was trimmed by 4 bases and V by 5 bases; bases with no gene match: 10. From germline, CDR1 is SGHVS and CDR2 FQNEAQ. CDR3 length: 15 residues. The chain's CDR3 is CASSATGAGSTEAFF. DNA for the CDR3: TGTGCCAGCAGCGCAACAGGGGCCGGCAGCACTGAAGCTTTCTTT.

A few counts support this clone. The chain employs TRBV5-6 and TRBJ2-7, with D perhaps TRBD1 (6 bases). From germline, CDR1 is SGHDT and CDR2 YYEEEE. The CDR3 covers 13 residues. V lost 2 bases and J 2 bases, leaving 8 bases between the germline ends. CDR3 residues: CASSFRGPYEQYF. The CDR3 bases are TGTGCCAGCAGCTTCAGGGGTCCCTACGAGCAGTACTTC.

The chain carries TRBV18 and TRBJ1-2; 7 bases are shared with TRBD1. Trimming at V came to 3 bases and at J to 5 bases, leaving 3 bases not matched to a gene. Germline V lookup: CDR1 KGHSH, CDR2 LQKENI. CDR3 length: 13 amino acids. CDR3: CASSPGQLYGYTF. CDR3 nucleotide sequence: TGTGCCAGCTCACCGGGACAGCTGTATGGCTACACCTTC.

The rearrangement links TRBV5-5 to TRBJ1-4; 7 positions agree with TRBD1. The CDR3 spans 14 residues. Germline values: CDR1 SGHKS, CDR2 YYEKEE (reference sequence). V gave up 3 bases and J gave up 5 bases; unmatched junction bases: 4. The DNA of the CDR3 is TGTGCCAGCAGCTCCGGGACAGCAAATGAAAAACTGTTTTTT. It translates to CASSSGTANEKLFF.

The gene calls are TRBV9 and TRBJ2-3, with TRBD2 matching over 15 bases. J gave up 0 bases and V 0 bases, and 8 bases lay outside the gene matches. CDR1 and CDR2 (germline): SGDLS, YYNGEE. The CDR3 contains 20 residues. CDR3 nucleotide sequence: TGTGCCAGCAGCGTAGGGACTAGCGGGAGGGCCGTTACAAGCACAGATACGCAGTATTTT. Its protein is CASSVGTSGRAVTSTDTQYF.

This chain links TRBV6-1 with TRBJ2-1; D gene uncertain. V shed 1 base and J shed 12 bases, with 10 bases lying between them. Germline assignment: CDR1 MNHNS and CDR2 SASEGT. This CDR3 contains 12 residues. CDR3 protein: CASSEGGLGQFF. CDR3 nucleotide sequence: TGTGCCAGCAGTGAAGGTGGGCTTGGGCAGTTCTTC.

This rearrangement joins TRBV7-8 to TRBJ2-1; 9 bases match TRBD2. Per the germline V gene, CDR1 is SGHVS and CDR2 is FQNEAQ. The CDR3 runs 13 residues. V trimming: 2 bases; J trimming: 14 bases; junction bases outside the gene matches: 7. CDR3 sequence reads: CASSLSEAGGEFF. DNA for the CDR3: TGTGCCAGCAGCTTAAGTGAAGCGGGGGGAGAGTTCTTC.

This clone occurred once. The chain uses TRBV6-1 and TRBJ1-3; D not resolved. The CDR3 covers 15 residues. Looked up from germline, CDR1 is MNHNS and CDR2 is SASEGT. The V end was cut by 3 bases, the J end by 5 bases, with 14 bases between. The CDR3 loop is CASSDRHEIRNTIYF. DNA of the CDR3: TGTGCCAGCAGTGACAGACATGAAATACGAAACACCATATATTTT.

This chain uses TRBV18 with TRBJ1-1; a weak D match, TRBD1 (5 bases). From germline, CDR1 is KGHSH and CDR2 LQKENI. V dropped 2 bases and J dropped 4 bases, with 14 bases sitting between them. This CDR3 contains 15 residues. DNA of the CDR3: TGTGCCAGCTCACCAGGGGCAGGGATAAGCACTGAAGCTTTCTTT. Encoded protein: CASSPGAGISTEAFF.

The rearrangement links TRBV28 to TRBJ1-1; a possible D gene is TRBD1 (6 bases). Per the germline V gene, CDR1 is MDHEN and CDR2 is SYDVKM. V was trimmed by 3 bases and J by 5 bases, leaving 13 bases between them. The CDR3 sequence is 14 residues long. This CDR3 is CASSLGSRGTEAFF. The CDR3 nucleotides read TGTGCCAGCAGTTTGGGCAGCAGGGGAACTGAAGCTTTCTTT. Drawing the rest from reference TRBV28 and TRBJ1-1, the complete variable domain is DVKVTQSSRYLVKRTGEKVFLECVQDMDHENMFWYRQDPGLGLRLIYFSYDVKMKEKGDIPEGYSVSREKKERFSLILESASTNQTSMYLCASSLGSRGTEAFFGQGTRLTVV.

This clone occurred a few times. The chain has TRBV3-1 (or the pseudogene TRBV3-2) and TRBJ2-1; TRBD2 is a possible D gene (7 bases). Germline CDR1 reads LGHDT; CDR2 reads YNNKEL (reference sequence). CDR3 length: 16 amino acids. V lost 1 base, J lost 8 bases, and 18 bases lay in between. DNA of the CDR3: TGTGCCAGCAGCCAAGTTTCGGGGGGCCAAGGGGATGAGCAGTTCTTC. Translated, it gives CASSQVSGGQGDEQFF.

The V call is TRBV10-1, the J call TRBJ2-7, with a weak D call TRBD2 (6 bases). The CDR3 has 16 amino acids. The V and J ends lost 0 bases and 1 base respectively, with 13 bases between them. Germline-derived CDR1 and CDR2 are WNHNN and SYGVQD (reference sequence). The CDR3 DNA reads TGCGCCAGCAGTGAGTCGGGTACTAGCTATTCCTACGAGCAGTACTTC. This encodes CASSESGTSYSYEQYF.